In this sample, the clone carrying this T cell receptor (beta chain) turned up once. Its antigen is as yet unknown. The QIAseq Immune Repertoire TCR panel built the libraries from approximately 15 ng of total RNA. One entry per CDR3 protein, called by TCRdb with MiXCR from the reads. Of 2,000 to 3,000 distinct CDR3 sequences listed, around 5.8% are singletons. The data were obtained in a study of circulating CD8 cells and anti-PD-1 response in melanoma. Turning to the study itself: Anti-PD-1 was first-line therapy for about 55% of the 13 patients. Responders had complete or partial responses; non-responders had stable or progressive disease.

Trimming shortened V by 2 bases and J by 5 bases, and 16 bases separated the two germline ends. CDR1 SSHAT and CDR2 FNYEAQ come from the germline V gene (reference sequence). This CDR3 is 16 amino acids long. Study-level findings and limits: Previously treated and treatment-naive patients were pooled together.

From live CD3+CD8+TCRalphabeta+ cells, four PD-1 and/or TIGIT subsets were sorted. The sequencing used CD8+ T cells from PBMCs, collected at baseline or after one month of anti-PD-1 therapy (not recorded which). The genes are TRBV7-7 and TRBJ2-1, with a possible D match to TRBD1 (6 bases). This clonotype was sampled from a human donor with melanoma. This CDR3 is CASSLLMGAKDNEQFF. The CDR3 DNA reads TGTGCCAGCAGCTTACTTATGGGGGCGAAGGACAATGAGCAGTTCTTC.